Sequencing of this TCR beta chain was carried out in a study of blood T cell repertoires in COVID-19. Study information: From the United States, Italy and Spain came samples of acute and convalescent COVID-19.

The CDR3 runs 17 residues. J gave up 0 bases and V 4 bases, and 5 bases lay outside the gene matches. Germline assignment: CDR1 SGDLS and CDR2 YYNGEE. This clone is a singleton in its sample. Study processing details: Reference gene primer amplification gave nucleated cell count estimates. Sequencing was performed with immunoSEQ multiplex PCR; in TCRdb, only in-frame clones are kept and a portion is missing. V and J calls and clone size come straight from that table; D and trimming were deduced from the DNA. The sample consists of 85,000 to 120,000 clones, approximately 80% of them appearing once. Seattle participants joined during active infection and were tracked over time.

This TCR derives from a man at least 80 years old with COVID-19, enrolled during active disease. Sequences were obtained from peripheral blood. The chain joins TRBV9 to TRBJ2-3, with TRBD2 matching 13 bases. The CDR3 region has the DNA TGTGCCAGCAGCACCCGGGGACTAGCGGGGAGCACAGATACGCAGTATTTT. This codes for CASSTRGLAGSTDTQYF.